This T cell receptor (beta chain) came from a study of response to subunit inactivated influenza vaccine. Whole-study findings and limits: The authors offered the suggestion that each seasonal influenza vaccination recruits few new T cells.

TCRdb passed the RT-PCR reads through MiXCR, listing each CDR3 protein once. This sample has some 300,000 distinct CDR3 sequences, with roughly 20% found just once. The CDR3 loop spans 14 amino acids. The V gene's germline CDR1 is SGHTA and CDR2 FQGNSA. Trimming shortened V by 7 bases and J by 5 bases, and 17 bases separated the two germline ends. This clonotype has more than one count but fewer than ten. No antigen is known for it. The sequence derives from a man between 50 and 69 years old who received an inactivated influenza vaccine. The material was PBMCs from blood, obtained around 22 months after vaccination. The chain links TRBV7-2 to TRBJ1-1, with D maybe TRBD1 (5 bases). The CDR3 DNA reads TGTGCCAGCAATGTTGAGGGGCTGGGGACTGAAGCTTTCTTT. Amino acid sequence: CASNVEGLGTEAFF.